The sequence of this T cell receptor (beta chain) was determined in a study of shared clonotypes between healthy human individuals (dated by TCRdb to the early 2020s). Study-level background: A couple of women and three men aged 18 to 49 years were included in the cohort. Between about 0.8 and 9 billion PBMCs per donor were obtained by leukapheresis. For each donor, three plates each were used for CD4 naive and CD4 memory, two plates were used for CD8 naive, and one plate was used for CD8 memory. To estimate repertoire size and how much clonotype sharing occurs between individuals, the study deeply sequenced the blood TCR repertoires of five healthy adults. Libraries were prepared and TCR repertoires were sequenced by different laboratories using diverse techniques, in order to increase sequencing depth and limit assay-specific biases.

What the study reported, not specific to this receptor: The small number of donors limited the genetic and exposure-history diversity represented. Sampling was restricted to blood, and TCR repertoires in tissues likely differ from the TCR repertoires found in blood. When a few donors were compared, the shared fraction of clonotypes was around 5.1% for naive CD4, roughly 3.4% for naive CD8, about 2.5% for memory CD4, and roughly 0.43% for memory CD8. Even with the large sequencing depth, rarefaction of the sorted-subset datasets indicated that sequencing was incomplete. Based on pairwise subsampling, the degree of clonotype sharing among donors was expected to be affected by sequencing depth. Estimated clonotype richness was generally larger for naive than for memory subsets. Compared with non-shared clonotypes, clonotypes shared by all four sorted-subset donors had higher generation probabilities.

Healthy HIV-negative adults with no recently reported acute infections or vaccinations were included as donors. Every donor was a Caucasian adult living in Nashville, Tennessee, USA. CD4+ T cells were enriched by magnetic negative selection; naive cells were then positively selected on CD45RA, and the negative fraction formed the memory subset. Blood was obtained by leukapheresis, after which PBMCs were separated by Ficoll-Histopaque density gradient centrifugation and cryopreserved in liquid nitrogen vapor phase. Analytical flow cytometry was used to check the purity and quantity of each magnetically sorted T cell population. Genomic DNA was isolated from every sorted fraction and measured by UV absorbance on a Nanodrop 2000c. The CDR3 sequence holds 16 residues, the cysteine and phenylalanine included. Only the CDR3 portion is preserved as DNA: 48 bases, with reading frame beginning at the first base. As encoded in the germline V gene, CDR1 is LGHNA while CDR2 is YSLEER. The germline V end is reduced by 4 bases and the J end by 0 bases; junction bases left unmatched: 4.

TCR CDR3 regions were amplified from genomic DNA by multiplex PCR using the deep immunoSEQ assay. For each cell subset, the extracted genomic DNA was distributed evenly across all wells of several immunoSEQ 96-well plates, and each plate served as one replicate. For sorted subsets, each replicate PCR was loaded with roughly 0.2 ug genomic DNA, equivalent to some 27,000 T cell genomes. Purified libraries were measured with a Qubit 3.0 fluorometer, size-checked on a Bioanalyzer 2100, and measured again with the KAPA Library Quantification kit. Each immunoSEQ 96-well plate was sequenced on its own single-read 150-cycle Illumina NextSeq 550 flow cell. In the original analysis: The immunoSEQ output contained only junctional sequences without quality scores, so filtering could not match that applied to full-length reads. To assign V/J genes and CDR3, sequences were annotated using PyIR, a Python wrapper for IgBLAST v1.9, with IMGT germline references. Reads were filtered out if the reads had weak V/J assignments (E-value above 1e-6), no CDR3, stop codons, out-of-frame junctions, or ambiguous translated residues. V3J clonotypes were defined by identical inferred V gene, J gene, and CDR3 amino acid sequence. Percentage overlap between repertoires was calculated by dividing the number of shared unique clonotypes by the size of the smaller repertoire. Richness of each repertoire was evaluated using RTK rarefaction, the Chao1 estimator, and Recon v2.1 estimates of unobserved clonotypes. For all TCRbeta clonotypes obtained by the gDNA method from four donors, generation probabilities were computed with OLGA. The source is immuneACCESS, and TCRdb retained only in-frame sequences with V and J called. Part of the clones is not carried over; for the studies checked, unresolved V genes explain less than half of this, and the remainder is unexplained. V, J and clone size derive from that table, while D and trimming were established from the DNA sequence. The sample table records roughly 1.5 million clones; under 99% of these occur just once. About 0.4% of the sample is taken by the ten largest.

Details on this clone: Its recognized antigen is unknown. It has no much larger one-base neighbor in the sample; base qualities were not kept.

This TCR came from a man aged 25 to 40 in good health. The chain is made from TRBV4-3 and TRBJ2-2, and 8 junctional nucleotides match TRBD2. Input material: naive CD4+ T cells sorted from blood. Sample cell subset or site, as interpreted from the label and publication: CD45RA+ positively selected. CDR3 loop: CASSPNSGTNTGELFF. The DNA sequence reads TGCGCCAGCAGCCCCAATAGCGGGACGAACACCGGGGAGCTGTTTTTT.